This entry concerns a single TCR beta chain. Its antigen is unidentified. Relative to the germline gene, one junction end is altered; a read error may explain this. The length of the CDR3 is 15 residues. Germline CDR1 reads DFQATT; CDR2 reads SNEGSKA (reference sequence). This sample stems from a study of tumor and adjacent non-tumor tissue in lung cancer. The overall study: Histology: about a dozen adenocarcinoma, a couple of squamous cell carcinoma, 1 small cell lung cancer. Patients were aged roughly 30 to 76, 9 to 10 men and about five women, stage I to III. Overall study findings and caveats: Tumor repertoires had a smaller top 100 clone share than normal lung.

This sample's RNA came from whole unsorted tissue. The library came from three nested PCR rounds adapted from ARM-PCR protocols. TCRdb called the multiplex PCR reads again in MiXCR, with one record for every CDR3 protein. The sample yields more than 120,000 distinct CDR3 sequences, approximately 66% seen once. The chain links TRBV20-1 to TRBJ2-5; D is possibly TRBD2 (6 bases). Sequences were obtained from lung tumor tissue. The sequence was obtained from a man aged 55 to 69 with small cell lung cancer. The CDR3 DNA reads TGCAGTGCTGGAGATATTCCTGGGGGACTAGAGACCCAGTACTTC. It is translated as CSAGDIPGGLETQYF.